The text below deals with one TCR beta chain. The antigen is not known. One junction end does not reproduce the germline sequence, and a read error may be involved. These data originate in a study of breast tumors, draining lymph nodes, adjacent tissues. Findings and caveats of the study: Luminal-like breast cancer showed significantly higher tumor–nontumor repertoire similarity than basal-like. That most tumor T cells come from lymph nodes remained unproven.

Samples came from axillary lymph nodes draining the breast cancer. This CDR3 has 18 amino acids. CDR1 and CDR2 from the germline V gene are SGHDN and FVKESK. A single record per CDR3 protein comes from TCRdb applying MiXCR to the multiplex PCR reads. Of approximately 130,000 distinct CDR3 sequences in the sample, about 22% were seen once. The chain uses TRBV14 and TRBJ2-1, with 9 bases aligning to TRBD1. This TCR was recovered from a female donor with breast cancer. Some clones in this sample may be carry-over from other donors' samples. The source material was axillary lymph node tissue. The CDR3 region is CASSNRDRVLLFSNEQLF. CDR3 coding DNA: TGTGCCAGCAGCAACCGGGACAGGGTCTTATTGTTTTCCAATGAGCAGCTCTTC.